This TCR beta chain came from a study of cytomegalovirus exposure and HLA in healthy donors. On the study more broadly: Out of roughly 170 million T cells, an earlier analysis found around 110 million unique TCR beta sequences in total.

CDR1 is MNHNS and CDR2 is SASEGT in the germline V gene. Trimming cost V 3 bases and J 12 bases; bases outside gene matches: 8. The CDR3 totals 15 residues. This clone appeared a few times. The antigen remains undetermined. Study-wide findings and caveats: Confirmation in vitro established that a few CMV-associated chains were specific for CMV antigens.

Each donor was nominally healthy when sampled (though unrecorded immune exposures were likely). PCR was performed using 60 Vbeta and 13 Jbeta primers. Sequencing used immunoSEQ multiplex PCR; TCRdb keeps in-frame clones, though not all of them. The sample yields roughly 200,000 clones, roughly 9.5% seen once. The gene calls are TRBV6-1 and TRBJ2-1; TRBD2 matches at 13 bases. The TCR comes from a woman aged 30 to 39 in good health and CMV-seropositive. The sequenced sample consisted of PBMCs. For the CDR3, the DNA is TGTGCCAGCAGTGACCGAACTAGCGGGAGGGTTGTGCAGTTCTTC. This sequence encodes CASSDRTSGRVVQFF.